What follows are 8 T cell receptor beta chains derived from one specimen sequenced in a study of beta chain features in type 1 diabetes. Every bit of the isolated RNA underwent reverse transcription, so sequencing read expressed TCRB transcripts. The protocol was immunoSEQ multiplex PCR, while the TCRdb copy is restricted to in-frame clones and leaves out a portion. The data show about 240,000 clones, with around 26% seen just once and roughly 4.1% held by the top ten. The material sequenced was central memory CD4+ T cells from blood. The receptor source for this set is a man aged 30 to 39 in good health.

The DNA of the CDR3 is TGTGCCAGCAGCTTGGGGACCACAGAAATGAATGAGCAGTTCTTC. This translates into CASSLGTTEMNEQFF. The gene calls are TRBV7-8 and TRBJ2-1, with D perhaps matching TRBD1 or TRBD2 (5 bases each). V lost 3 bases and J 7 bases, leaving 16 bases between the germline ends. Germline V gene sequence: CDR1 SGHVS, CDR2 FQNEAQ. CDR3 size: 15 residues.

The J gene is TRBJ2-1, the V gene TRBV5-1; the D is unclear. This CDR3 has 13 amino acids. With 0 bases removed from V and 5 bases from J, the gap between germline ends came to 6 bases. Germline CDR1 SGHRS, CDR2 YFSETQ. The CDR3 region is CASSLVFNNEQFF. CDR3 nucleotide sequence: TGCGCCAGCAGCTTGGTCTTTAACAATGAGCAGTTCTTC. The full variable domain, with the rest looked up from reference TRBV5-1 and TRBJ2-1, is KAGVTQTPRYLIKTRGQQVTLSCSPISGHRSVSWYQQTPGQGLQFLFEYFSETQRNKGNFPGRFSGRQFSNSRSEMNVSTLELGDSALYLCASSLVFNNEQFFGPGTRLTVL.

About this clone itself: Additional DNA sequences in this sample encode the identical CDR3. This chain joins TRBV25-1 and TRBJ2-1, with no clear D. The CDR3 covers 12 residues. Trimming took 3 bases from V and 15 from J, leaving 15 bases between them. Germline V CDR1 and CDR2: MGHDK, SYGVNS. CDR3 loop: CASSESSSRWFF. The CDR3, as DNA: TGTGCCAGCAGTGAGTCGAGCTCCCGGTGGTTCTTC.

A few counts support this clone. This may be a read error, as it is one base from a much larger clone. The V gene is TRBV18, the J gene TRBJ2-1; 9 bases fit TRBD1. In germline, CDR1 is KGHSH, CDR2 LQKENI. This CDR3 spans 15 amino acids. The CDR3 region is CASAPRRDRDNEQFF. The CDR3 DNA reads TGTGCCAGCGCACCACGCCGGGACAGGGACAATGAGCAGTTCTTC.

Only a few counts were recorded for this clone. The chain is built from TRBV19 and TRBJ1-4; weak D call: TRBD1 (5 bases). Trimming cost V 7 bases and J 0 bases, with 9 bases left between them. Germline assignment: CDR1 LNHDA and CDR2 SQIVND (reference sequence). The CDR3 contains 14 residues. CDR3 nucleotide sequence: TGTGCCAGTACCACGGGGGCAACTAATGAAAAACTGTTTTTT. Its translation is CASTTGATNEKLFF.

The V gene is TRBV5-1, the J gene TRBJ2-5; 8 bases are a match to TRBD1. There are 15 residues in the CDR3. In germline, CDR1 is SGHRS, CDR2 YFSETQ. V lost 5 bases and J lost 1; bases outside the gene matches: 7. Here the CDR3 DNA reads TGCGCCAGCAGGGAAAAGGGACAGGTCCAAGAGACCCAGTACTTC. This sequence encodes CASREKGQVQETQYF. Variable domain in full (rest from reference TRBV5-1 and TRBJ2-5): KAGVTQTPRYLIKTRGQQVTLSCSPISGHRSVSWYQQTPGQGLQFLFEYFSETQRNKGNFPGRFSGRQFSNSRSEMNVSTLELGDSALYLCASREKGQVQETQYFGPGTRLLVL.

The chain has TRBV6-1 and TRBJ2-1; 14 bases are a match to TRBD2. Unmatched junction bases numbered 2, after V lost 6 bases and J lost 7 bases. The length of the CDR3 is 14 residues. Germline loops: CDR1 MNHNS, CDR2 SASEGT. CDR3 sequence reads: CASRGLAGGNEQFF. The CDR3 DNA reads TGTGCCAGCAGAGGACTAGCGGGGGGTAATGAGCAGTTCTTC.

The chain couples TRBV7-2 to TRBJ2-1; D may be TRBD2 (5 bases). V lost 5 bases to trimming and J lost 3 bases, with 20 bases between them. Germline values: CDR1 SGHTA, CDR2 FQGNSA. CDR3 length: 17 residues. For the CDR3, the DNA is TGTGCCAGCAGCCCTAGACCCGGGAAAGGGAACTACAATGAGCAGTTCTTC. Amino acids: CASSPRPGKGNYNEQFF.